This T cell receptor (beta chain) was identified in a study of beta chain features in type 1 diabetes. Study findings and constraints: Individuals with type 1 diabetes displayed fewer insertions and more deletions at VDJ junctions. An over-representation of cells with high TCR expression could result from cDNA sequencing. A moderate, significant TCRB CDR3 shortening appeared in type 1 diabetes across four CD4+ subsets.

All of the isolated RNA was reverse transcribed, so expressed TCRB transcripts were sequenced. Only in-frame clones appear in the TCRdb table, and some are missing; sequencing was by immunoSEQ multiplex PCR. This sample yields some 410,000 clones, of which about an eighth are seen a single time; 0.045% to 0.05% belongs to the top ten. Comment on this clone: The antigen is not known.

Per the germline V gene, CDR1 is SGHVS and CDR2 is FQNEAQ. The trim removed 3 bases at V and 10 bases at J, leaving 9 bases unmatched. This CDR3 has 14 residues. The rearrangement uses TRBV7-8 and TRBJ2-1, with 7 positions matching TRBD2. This TCR came from a woman younger than 30 in good health. The source material was naive CD4+ T cells from blood. CDR3 region: CASSFSGPLGEQFF. For the CDR3, the DNA is TGTGCCAGCAGCTTTAGCGGGCCCCTCGGAGAGCAGTTCTTC.